These 4 T cell receptor beta chains were sequenced from one sample in a study of control samples from healthy donors and cancer patients. Generated by immunoSEQ multiplex PCR, the TCRdb table keeps only in-frame clones and is missing some. The sample comprises over 75,000 clones, more than 75% of which are singletons, and roughly 2% rests with the top ten. Input material: blood. The receptors come from a man in his 60s in good health.

The chain couples TRBV5-1 to TRBJ2-3, with 8 bases fitting TRBD2. Germline trimming cut 4 bases from V and 6 bases from J; bases unmatched to any gene: 19. The CDR3 sequence is 18 residues long. Germline lookup yields CDR1 SGHRS and CDR2 YFSETQ. The CDR3 sequence: CASSKRRPGLEAPDTQYF. CDR3 DNA: TGCGCCAGCAGCAAAAGGCGACCGGGACTAGAGGCCCCGGATACGCAGTATTTT.

The J gene is TRBJ1-1, the V gene TRBV3-1 (or the pseudogene TRBV3-2), with a possible D match to TRBD1 (5 bases). The ends were cut back, 4 bases at V and 4 bases at J, with 13 bases in the middle. In germline, CDR1 is LGHDT, CDR2 YNNKEL (reference sequence). The CDR3 contains 14 residues. DNA for the CDR3: TGTGCCAGCAGCCCCTACAGTGGGGGCACTGAAGCTTTCTTT. Its protein product is CASSPYSGGTEAFF.

V and J are TRBV30 and TRBJ1-1, with 9 bases fitting TRBD1. CDR1 is GTSNPN, CDR2 SVGIG, per germline (reference sequence). The CDR3 has 14 amino acids. V shed 0 bases, J shed 2 bases, and the junction held 1 base outside the gene matches. The CDR3 protein is CAWSVGQGNTEAFF. CDR3 sequence (DNA): TGTGCCTGGAGTGTGGGACAGGGTAACACTGAAGCTTTCTTT. The full variable domain, its missing parts supplied by reference TRBV30 and TRBJ1-1, is SQTIHQWPATLVQPVGSPLSLECTVEGTSNPNLYWYRQAAGRGLQLLFYSVGIGQISSEVPQNLSASRPQDRQFILSSKKLLLSDSGFYLCAWSVGQGNTEAFFGQGTRLTVV.

This clone was observed a handful of times. The chain uses TRBV5-5 and TRBJ1-2; D gene ambiguous. V lost 0 bases and J 2 bases, leaving 11 bases between the germline ends. The germline gives CDR1 SGHKS, CDR2 YYEKEE (reference sequence). This CDR3 has 15 amino acids. This CDR3 reads CASSLDRGPNYGYTF. In nucleotides, the CDR3 is TGTGCCAGCAGCTTGGATCGAGGGCCCAACTATGGCTACACCTTC.